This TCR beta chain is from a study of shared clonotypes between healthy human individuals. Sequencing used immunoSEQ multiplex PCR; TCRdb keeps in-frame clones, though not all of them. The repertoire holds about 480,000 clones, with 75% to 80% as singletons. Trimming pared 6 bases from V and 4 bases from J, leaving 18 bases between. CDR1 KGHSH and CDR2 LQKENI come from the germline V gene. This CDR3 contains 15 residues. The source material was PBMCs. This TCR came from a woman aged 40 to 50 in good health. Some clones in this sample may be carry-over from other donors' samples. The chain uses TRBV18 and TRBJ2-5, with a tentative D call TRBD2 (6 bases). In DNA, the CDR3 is TGTGCCAGCTCCTCTAGGGCCGGGAGTGGAGAGACCCAGTACTTC. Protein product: CASSSRAGSGETQYF.